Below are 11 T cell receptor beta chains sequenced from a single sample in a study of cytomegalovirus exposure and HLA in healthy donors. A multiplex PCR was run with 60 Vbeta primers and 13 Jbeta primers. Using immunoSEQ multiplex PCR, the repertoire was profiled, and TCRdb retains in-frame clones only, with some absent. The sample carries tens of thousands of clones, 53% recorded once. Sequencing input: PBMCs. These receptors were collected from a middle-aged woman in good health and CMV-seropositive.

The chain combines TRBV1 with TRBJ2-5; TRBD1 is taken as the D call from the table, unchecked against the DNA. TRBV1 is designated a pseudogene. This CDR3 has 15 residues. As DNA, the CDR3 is TGCACCAGCAGACTTATTAGACAGTGGCAAGAGACCCAGTACTTC. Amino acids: CTSRLIRQWQETQYF.

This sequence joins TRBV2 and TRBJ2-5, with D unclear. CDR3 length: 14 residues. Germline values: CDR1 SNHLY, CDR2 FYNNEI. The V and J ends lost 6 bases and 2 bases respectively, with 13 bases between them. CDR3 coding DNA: TGTGCCAGCAGCGCCCAGGTCTGGCAAGAGACCCAGTACTTC. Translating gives CASSAQVWQETQYF.

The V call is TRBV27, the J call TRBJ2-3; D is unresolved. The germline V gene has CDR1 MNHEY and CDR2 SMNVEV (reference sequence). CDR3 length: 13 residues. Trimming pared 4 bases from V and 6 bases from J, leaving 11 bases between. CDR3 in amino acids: CASSSFDTDTQYF. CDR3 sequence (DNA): TGTGCCAGCAGTTCCTTTGACACCGATACGCAGTATTTT.

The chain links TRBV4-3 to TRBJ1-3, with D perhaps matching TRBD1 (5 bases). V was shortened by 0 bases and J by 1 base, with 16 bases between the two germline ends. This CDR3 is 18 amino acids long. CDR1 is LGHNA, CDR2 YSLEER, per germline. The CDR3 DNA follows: TGCGCCAGCAGCCAAGATTTTCTTCCTAAGGGGTCTGGAAACACCATATATTTT. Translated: CASSQDFLPKGSGNTIYF.

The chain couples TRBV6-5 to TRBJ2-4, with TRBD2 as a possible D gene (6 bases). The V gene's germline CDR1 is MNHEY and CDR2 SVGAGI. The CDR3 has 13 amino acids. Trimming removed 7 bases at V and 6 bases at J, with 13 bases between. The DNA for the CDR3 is TGTGCCAGCAAATCGCCGGGACTAAACATTCAGTACTTC. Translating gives CASKSPGLNIQYF.

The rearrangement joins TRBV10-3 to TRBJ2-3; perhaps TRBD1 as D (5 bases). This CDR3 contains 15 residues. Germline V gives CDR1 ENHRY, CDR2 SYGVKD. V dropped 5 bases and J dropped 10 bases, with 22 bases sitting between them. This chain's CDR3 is CAISFTGTQIVAQYF. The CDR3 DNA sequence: TGTGCCATCAGTTTTACAGGCACCCAGATAGTTGCGCAGTATTTT.

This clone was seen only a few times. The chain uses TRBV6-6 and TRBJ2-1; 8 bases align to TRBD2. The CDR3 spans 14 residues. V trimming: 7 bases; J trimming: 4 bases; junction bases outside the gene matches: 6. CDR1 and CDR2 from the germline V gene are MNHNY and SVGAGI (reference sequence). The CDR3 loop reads CASNWRGAYNEQFF. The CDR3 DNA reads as TGTGCCAGCAACTGGCGGGGGGCGTACAATGAGCAGTTCTTC.

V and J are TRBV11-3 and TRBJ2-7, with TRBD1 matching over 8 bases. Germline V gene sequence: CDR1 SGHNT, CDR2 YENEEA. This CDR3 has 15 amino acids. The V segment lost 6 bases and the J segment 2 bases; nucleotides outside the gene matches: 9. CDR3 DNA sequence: TGTGCCAGCAGAATACCCCCGGACAGGGCCTACGAGCAGTACTTC. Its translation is CASRIPPDRAYEQYF.

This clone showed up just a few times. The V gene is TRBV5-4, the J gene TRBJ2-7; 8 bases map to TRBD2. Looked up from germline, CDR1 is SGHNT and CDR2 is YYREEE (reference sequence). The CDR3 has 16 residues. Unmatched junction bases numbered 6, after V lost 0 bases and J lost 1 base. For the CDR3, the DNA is TGTGCCAGCAGCTTGGGTGTGCGGGGGGCGTCCTACGAGCAGTACTTC. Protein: CASSLGVRGASYEQYF.

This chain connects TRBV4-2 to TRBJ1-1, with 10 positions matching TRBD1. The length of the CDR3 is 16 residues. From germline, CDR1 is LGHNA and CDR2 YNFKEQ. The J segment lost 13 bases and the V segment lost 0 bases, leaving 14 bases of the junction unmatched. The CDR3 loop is CASSQEDRGGRYVGFF. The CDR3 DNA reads TGTGCCAGCAGCCAAGAGGACAGGGGGGGGAGGTATGTTGGTTTCTTT.

CDR3 nucleotide sequence: TGTGCCATCAGTGACAGGGGAGAAGGGAACACTGAAGCTTTCTTT. It is translated as CAISDRGEGNTEAFF. V and J are TRBV10-3 and TRBJ1-1; tentatively, D is TRBD1 (6 bases). Trimming removed 3 bases at V and 1 base at J, with 12 bases between. The germline V gene has CDR1 ENHRY and CDR2 SYGVKD. CDR3 size: 15 residues.